This TCR beta chain was sequenced in a study of molecular identifiers for immune sequencing clone quantification (dated by TCRdb to 2016 to 2019). Study-wide context: In a replicate experiment, RNA from roughly 21,000 or 96,000 naive CD8 T cells was split into five aliquots, four of which were sequenced. This methods study benchmarked molecular-identifier clustering-based TCR repertoire sequencing (MIDCIRS) and TCR RNA copy counting, using CD8 T cells to do so.

Results and caveats for the whole study, not just this receptor: Highly expanded clone sizes could be underestimated if identical TCR molecules share a barcode. Clones above 20 RNA copies held over 99% of molecules in CMV-specific effector cells but under 1% in naive cells. Modeling indicated around 2.7 TCR RNA copies recovered per cell, compared with around 10 by digital PCR, which implies a capture efficiency of 25% to 35%. Spiked-in Jurkat TCR RNA (approximately 9 copies' worth), which is not part of the donor repertoire, was contained in the naive libraries. When barcode sub-clustering was left out, chimeric consensus sequences inflated TCR diversity, with chimeras reaching as high as 47%. Spiked-in Jurkat TCR RNA equal to a single cell's worth was reported to be detectable even within 1,100,000 naive CD8 T cells.

Libraries of naive CD8 T cells were generated from roughly 21,000 to 960,000 sorted cells, with 10%, 30% or 50% of the purified RNA used. Naive CD8 T cells, defined as CD8+CD4-CCR7+CD45RA+, were FACS-sorted into RLT Plus buffer on a BD FACSAria II. Detection sensitivity was tested by spiking Jurkat RNA equal to approximately 9 TCR copies' worth into samples containing roughly 17,000-1,100,000 naive CD8 T cells. Enrichment of CD8 T cells was performed with RosetteSep CD8+ T Cell Enrichment Cocktail and Ficoll-Paque, after which ACK red cell lysis was carried out. The CDR1 and CDR2 encoded by the germline V gene are SGHTS and YDEGEE. The germline ends are 22 bases apart after V is trimmed by 0 bases and J by 3 bases. The CDR3 starts with the cysteine, ends with the phenylalanine, and has 18 residues. The only DNA kept is the CDR3, 54 bases in frame from the first base. There are many counts of this clonotype. No antigen is known for it. No base-level quality is on record; no much larger clone is a single base apart.

Libraries were constructed by PCR. Sequencer: NextSeq 500. Bulk TCR libraries were prepared as previously described, using TCR primers listed in Table S5. The Qiagen AllPrep DNA/RNA kit was used to purify total RNA. Reads from multiple sequencing runs of the same library were pooled before analysis. Processing in the source paper ran as follows. Only reads with exact TCR constant sequence were kept, trimmed to 150 nt, and grouped by their 12-nt molecular barcodes. Within each barcode group, reads were sub-clustered at a 15% Levenshtein threshold, and quality-weighted consensus sequences were built per RNA molecule. Non-functional sequences were removed, as were lower-count sequences one edit away from another. Barcode sub-clusters with fewer than 20% of the maximum read count were removed, based on fitting two negative binomial distributions. TCRdb reran the public reads through fastp at Q25 and MiXCR, keeping productive beta chains. Each CDR3 protein gets just one entry, which takes the most common genes and DNA from the rows behind it. TCRdb, not the authors, supplied the V and J calls. The sample table holds under 350,000 distinct CDR3 sequences, of which about a quarter were seen once. The top ten constitute 0.65% to 0.75% of the sample.

The sequenced sample consisted of naive CD8+ T cells from blood, with Jurkat cell RNA spiked in. Read against the paper, the sample's cell subset or site label means: FACS-sorted CD8+CD4-CCR7+CD45RA+ naive T cells. The receptor's source is a human donor in good health. Some libraries in this study had Jurkat cell RNA spiked in. The chain was built from TRBV5-8 and TRBJ2-7; the D gene is perhaps TRBD2, from 7 matching bases. The nucleotide sequence is TGTGCCAGCAGCTTGGGTTTTGCGGGGGCCTCTCTACTCTACGAGCAGTACTTC. This translates into CASSLGFAGASLLYEQYF.